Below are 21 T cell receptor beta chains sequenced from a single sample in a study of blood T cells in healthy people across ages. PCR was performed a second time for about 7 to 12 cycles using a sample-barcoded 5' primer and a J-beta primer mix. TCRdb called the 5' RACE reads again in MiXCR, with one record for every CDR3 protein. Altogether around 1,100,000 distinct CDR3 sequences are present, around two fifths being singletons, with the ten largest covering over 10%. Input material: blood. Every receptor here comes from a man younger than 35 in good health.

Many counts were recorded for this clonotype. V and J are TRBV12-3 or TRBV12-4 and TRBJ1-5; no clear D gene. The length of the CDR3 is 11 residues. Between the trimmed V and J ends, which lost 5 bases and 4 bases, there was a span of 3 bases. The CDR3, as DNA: TGTGCCAGCAGTGTGAATCAGCCCCAGCATTTT. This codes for CASSVNQPQHF.

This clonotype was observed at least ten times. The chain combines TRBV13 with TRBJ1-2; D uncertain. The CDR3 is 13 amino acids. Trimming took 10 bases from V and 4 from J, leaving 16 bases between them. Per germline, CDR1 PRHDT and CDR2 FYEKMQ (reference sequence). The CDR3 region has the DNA TGTGCCACCGTAGACGGAAGGACCTATGGCTACACCTTC. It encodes CATVDGRTYGYTF.

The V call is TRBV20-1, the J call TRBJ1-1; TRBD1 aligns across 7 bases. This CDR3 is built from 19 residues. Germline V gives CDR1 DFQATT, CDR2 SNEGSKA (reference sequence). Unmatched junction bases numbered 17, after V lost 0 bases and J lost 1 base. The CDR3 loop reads CSARDKKFSGSGGNTEAFF. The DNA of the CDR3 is TGCAGTGCTAGAGATAAGAAGTTTAGTGGATCAGGGGGGAACACTGAAGCTTTCTTT.

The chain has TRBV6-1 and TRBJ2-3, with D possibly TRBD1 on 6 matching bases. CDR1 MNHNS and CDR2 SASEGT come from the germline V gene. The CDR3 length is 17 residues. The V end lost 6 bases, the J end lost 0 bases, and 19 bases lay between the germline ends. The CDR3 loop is CASRNDPHRVSTDTQYF. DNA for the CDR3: TGTGCCAGCAGAAATGACCCCCACAGGGTCAGCACAGATACGCAGTATTTT.

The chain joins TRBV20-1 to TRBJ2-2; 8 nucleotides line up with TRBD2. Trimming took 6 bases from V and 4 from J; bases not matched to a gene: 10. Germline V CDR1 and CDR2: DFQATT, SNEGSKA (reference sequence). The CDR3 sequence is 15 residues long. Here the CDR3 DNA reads TGCAGTGCCTACACGACTAGCGTTAGCACCGGGGAGCTGTTTTTT. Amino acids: CSAYTTSVSTGELFF.

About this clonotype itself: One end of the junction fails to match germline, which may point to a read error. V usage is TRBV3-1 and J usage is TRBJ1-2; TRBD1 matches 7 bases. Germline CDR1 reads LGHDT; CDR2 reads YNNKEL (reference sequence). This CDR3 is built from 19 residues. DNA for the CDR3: TGTACCAGCAGCCCCCGGAGGAAAGGGGGCCCAACCCTTAGCTATGGCTACACCTTC. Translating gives CTSSPRRKGGPTLSYGYTF.

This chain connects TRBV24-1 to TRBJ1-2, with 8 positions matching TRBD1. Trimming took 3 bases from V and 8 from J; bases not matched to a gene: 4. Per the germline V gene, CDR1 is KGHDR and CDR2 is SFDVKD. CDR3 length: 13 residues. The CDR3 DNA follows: TGTGCCACCAGTGATGCAGGGGGCAACGGCTACACCTTC. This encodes CATSDAGGNGYTF.

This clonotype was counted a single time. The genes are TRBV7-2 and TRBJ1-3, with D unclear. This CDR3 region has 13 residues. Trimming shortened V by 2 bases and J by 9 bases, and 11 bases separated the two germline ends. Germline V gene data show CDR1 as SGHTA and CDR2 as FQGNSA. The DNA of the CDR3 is TGTGCCAGCAGCTTAAATAAAGGGCGCACCATATATTTT. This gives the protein CASSLNKGRTIYF. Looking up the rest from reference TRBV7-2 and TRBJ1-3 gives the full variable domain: GAGVSQSPSNKVTEKGKDVELRCDPISGHTALYWYRQSLGQGLEFLIYFQGNSAPDKSGLPSDRFSAERTGGSVSTLTIQRTQQEDSAVYLCASSLNKGRTIYFGEGSWLTVV.

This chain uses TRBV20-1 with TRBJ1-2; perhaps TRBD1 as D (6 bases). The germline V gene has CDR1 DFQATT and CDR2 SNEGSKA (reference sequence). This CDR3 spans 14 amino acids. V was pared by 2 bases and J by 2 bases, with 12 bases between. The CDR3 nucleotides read TGCAGTGCTAGACAACAGGGAGGGAACTATGGCTACACCTTC. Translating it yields CSARQQGGNYGYTF.

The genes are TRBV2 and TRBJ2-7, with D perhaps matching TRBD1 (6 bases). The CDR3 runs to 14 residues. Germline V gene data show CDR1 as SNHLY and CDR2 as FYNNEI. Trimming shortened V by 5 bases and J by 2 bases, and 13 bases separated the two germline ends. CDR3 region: CASSPEQGTYEQYF. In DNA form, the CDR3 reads TGTGCCAGCAGTCCCGAACAGGGAACCTACGAGCAGTACTTC.

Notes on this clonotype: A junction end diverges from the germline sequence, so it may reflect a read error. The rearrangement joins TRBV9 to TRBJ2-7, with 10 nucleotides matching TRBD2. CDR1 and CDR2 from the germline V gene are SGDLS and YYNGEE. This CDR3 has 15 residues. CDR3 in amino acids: CASSASGGTSYEPYF. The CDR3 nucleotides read TGTGCCAGCAGCGCTAGCGGGGGTACATCCTACGAGCCGTACTTC.

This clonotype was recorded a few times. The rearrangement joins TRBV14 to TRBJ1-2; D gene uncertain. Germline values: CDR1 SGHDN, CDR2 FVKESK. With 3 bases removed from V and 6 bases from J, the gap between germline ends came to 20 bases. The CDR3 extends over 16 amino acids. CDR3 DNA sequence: TGTGCCAGCAGCCACATCAGCTACCTCGAGATTAATGGCTACACCTTC. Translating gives CASSHISYLEINGYTF.

The CDR3 nucleotides are TGTGCCAGCAGTGAAGGACAGGGCCTTCAAGAGACCCAGTACTTC. Its translation is CASSEGQGLQETQYF. This chain connects TRBV6-1 to TRBJ2-5, with TRBD1 identical over 7 bases. The V segment lost 1 base and the J segment 2 bases; nucleotides outside the gene matches: 4. The CDR3 covers 15 residues. CDR1 is MNHNS and CDR2 is SASEGT in the germline V gene.

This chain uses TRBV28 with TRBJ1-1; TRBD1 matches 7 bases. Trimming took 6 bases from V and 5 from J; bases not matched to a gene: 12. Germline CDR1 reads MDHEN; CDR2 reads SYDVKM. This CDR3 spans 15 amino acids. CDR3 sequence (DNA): TGTGCCAGCAGGATACAGGGGTCCCCGGGGACTGAAGCTTTCTTT. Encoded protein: CASRIQGSPGTEAFF.

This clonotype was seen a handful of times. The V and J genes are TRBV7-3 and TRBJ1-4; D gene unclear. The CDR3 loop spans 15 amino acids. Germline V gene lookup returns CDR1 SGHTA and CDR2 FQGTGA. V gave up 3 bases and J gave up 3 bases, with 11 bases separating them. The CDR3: CASSFSSGSNEKLFF. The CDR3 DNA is TGTGCCAGCAGCTTCTCGTCCGGCTCTAATGAAAAACTGTTTTTT.

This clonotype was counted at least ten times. The CDR3 region has the DNA TGTGCCATCAGTGTAAGGGGTGAAGGCTACACCTTC. Amino acid sequence: CAISVRGEGYTF. The V and J genes are TRBV10-3 and TRBJ1-2; tentative D call: TRBD1 (5 bases). The CDR3 has 12 residues. Looked up from germline, CDR1 is ENHRY and CDR2 is SYGVKD. V was clipped by 4 bases and J by 8 bases, with 11 bases between them.

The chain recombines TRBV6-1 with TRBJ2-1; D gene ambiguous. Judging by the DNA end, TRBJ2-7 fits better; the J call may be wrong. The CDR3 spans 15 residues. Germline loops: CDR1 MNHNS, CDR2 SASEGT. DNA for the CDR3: TGTGCCAGCCATACATCCCAGAGCTCCTACAATGAGCAGTACTTC. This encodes CASHTSQSSYNEQYF.

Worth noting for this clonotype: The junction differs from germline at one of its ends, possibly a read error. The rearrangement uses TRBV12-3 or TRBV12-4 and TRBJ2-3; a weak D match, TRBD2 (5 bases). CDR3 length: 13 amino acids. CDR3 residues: CASKRASTDTRYF. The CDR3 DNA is TGTGCCAGCAAACGGGCTAGCACAGATACGCGGTATTTT.

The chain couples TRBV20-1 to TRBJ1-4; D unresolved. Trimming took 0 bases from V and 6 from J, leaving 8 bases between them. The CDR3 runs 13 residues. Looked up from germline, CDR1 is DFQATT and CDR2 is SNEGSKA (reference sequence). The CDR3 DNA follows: TGCAGTGCTAGAGAGGCTTTACATGAAAAACTGTTTTTT. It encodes CSAREALHEKLFF.

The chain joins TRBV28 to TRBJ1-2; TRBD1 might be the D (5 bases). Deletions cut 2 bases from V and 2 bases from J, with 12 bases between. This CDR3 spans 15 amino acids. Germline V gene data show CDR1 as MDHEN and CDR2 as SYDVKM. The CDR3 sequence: CASSLLSGANYGYTF. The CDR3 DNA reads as TGTGCCAGCAGTTTACTCTCCGGGGCGAACTATGGCTACACCTTC.

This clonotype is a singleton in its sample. This CDR3 is CASSESSGNTEAFF. In nucleotides, the CDR3 is TGTGCCAGCAGTGAATCCAGCGGGAACACTGAAGCTTTCTTT. J is TRBJ1-1 and V is TRBV25-1; no clear D gene. The germline CDR1 and CDR2 sequences are MGHDK and SYGVNS. The CDR3 totals 14 residues. V was shortened by 1 base and J by 1 base, with 7 bases between the two germline ends.